The present entry profiles one TCR beta chain with its context. This record comes from a study of blood T cell repertoires in COVID-19. Background on the study: The cDNA or gDNA used as material had been derived from T cells, B-cell-depleted T cells, or PBMCs.

Clones were read by immunoSEQ multiplex PCR, and TCRdb kept only the in-frame ones, dropping some. This table has 140,000 or so clones, nearly 90% appearing once. This TCR came from a man between 65 and 85 years old with acute or convalescent COVID-19. Sequenced material: peripheral blood.

In DNA, the CDR3 is TGTGCCAGCAGCTCCCCCGGGGGGGCCGGGCTATCTGGCTACACCTTC. Its translation: CASSSPGGAGLSGYTF. The chain employs TRBV5-4 and TRBJ1-2, with TRBD1 as a possible D gene (6 bases). The CDR3 covers 16 residues. Per the germline V gene, CDR1 is SGHNT and CDR2 is YYREEE (reference sequence). V lost 3 bases to trimming and J lost 7 bases, with 22 bases between them.